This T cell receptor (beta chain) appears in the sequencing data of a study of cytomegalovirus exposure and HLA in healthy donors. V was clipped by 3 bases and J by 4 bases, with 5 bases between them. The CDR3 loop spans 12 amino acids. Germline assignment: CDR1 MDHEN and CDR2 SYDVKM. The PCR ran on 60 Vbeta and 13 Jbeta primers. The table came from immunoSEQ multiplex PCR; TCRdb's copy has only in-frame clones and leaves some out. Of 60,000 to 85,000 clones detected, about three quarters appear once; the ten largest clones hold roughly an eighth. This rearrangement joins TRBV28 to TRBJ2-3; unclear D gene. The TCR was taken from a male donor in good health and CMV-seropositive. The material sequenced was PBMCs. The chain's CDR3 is CASSLRADTQYF. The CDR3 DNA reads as TGTGCCAGCAGTTTGCGAGCAGATACGCAGTATTTT. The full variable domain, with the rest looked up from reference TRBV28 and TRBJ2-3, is DVKVTQSSRYLVKRTGEKVFLECVQDMDHENMFWYRQDPGLGLRLIYFSYDVKMKEKGDIPEGYSVSREKKERFSLILESASTNQTSMYLCASSLRADTQYFGPGTRLTVL.